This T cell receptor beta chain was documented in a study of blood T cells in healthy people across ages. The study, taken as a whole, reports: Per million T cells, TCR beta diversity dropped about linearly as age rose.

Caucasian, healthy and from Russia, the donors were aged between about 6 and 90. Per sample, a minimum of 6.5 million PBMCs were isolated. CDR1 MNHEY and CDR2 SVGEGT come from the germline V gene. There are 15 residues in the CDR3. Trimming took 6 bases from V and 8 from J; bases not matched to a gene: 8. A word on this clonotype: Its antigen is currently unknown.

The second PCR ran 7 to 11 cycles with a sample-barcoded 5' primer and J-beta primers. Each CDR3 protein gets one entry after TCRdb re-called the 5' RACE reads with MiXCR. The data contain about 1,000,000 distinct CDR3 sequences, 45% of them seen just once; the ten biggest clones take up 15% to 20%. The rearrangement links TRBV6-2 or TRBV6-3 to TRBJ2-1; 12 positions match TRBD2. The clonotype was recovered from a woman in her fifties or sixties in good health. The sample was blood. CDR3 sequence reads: CASSGLTSGRDEQFF. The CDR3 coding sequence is TGTGCCAGCAGCGGTCTGACTAGCGGGAGAGATGAGCAGTTCTTC.